These T cell receptor beta chains were read from a single sample in a study of blood T cell repertoires in COVID-19. Using immunoSEQ multiplex PCR, the repertoire was profiled, and TCRdb retains in-frame clones only, with some absent. Altogether 120,000 or so clones are present, 79% being singletons, with the ten largest covering roughly 35%. Sequenced input: peripheral blood. The source of these receptors is a man aged 35-49 years with active or convalescent COVID-19. CDR3s include the opening cysteine and the closing phenylalanine or tryptophan. The D gene is left open where the match is weak. A clone size is listed for some rows: how often the clone was seen (once, few, many), or a class if it is expanded.

j_gene: TRBJ2-2; v_gene: TRBV5-8; abundance: .; d_gene: .; CDR3aa: CASTLDPRVTGELFF; CDR3nt: TGTGCCAGCACCCTAGACCCAAGAGTCACCGGGGAGCTGTTTTTT
j_gene: TRBJ2-5; v_gene: TRBV29-1; abundance: .; d_gene: TRBD1; CDR3aa: CSVVRTGKETQYF; CDR3nt: TGCAGCGTTGTGAGGACAGGGAAAGAGACCCAGTACTTC
j_gene: TRBJ2-3; v_gene: TRBV2; abundance: .; d_gene: TRBD2; CDR3aa: CASKTSGGSYTDTQYF; CDR3nt: TGTGCCAGCAAGACTAGCGGGGGGTCCTACACAGATACGCAGTATTTT
j_gene: TRBJ1-2; v_gene: TRBV10-3; abundance: .; d_gene: .; CDR3aa: CAISESRVNGGYTF; CDR3nt: TGTGCCATCAGTGAGTCACGGGTAAATGGGGGCTACACCTTC
j_gene: TRBJ1-5; v_gene: TRBV28; abundance: .; d_gene: .; CDR3aa: CASSFHMQDQPQHF; CDR3nt: TGTGCCAGCAGTTTCCACATGCAGGATCAGCCCCAGCATTTT
j_gene: TRBJ1-1; v_gene: TRBV30; abundance: .; d_gene: .; CDR3aa: CAWSVPGQNWAFF; CDR3nt: TGTGCCTGGAGTGTACCAGGGCAGAACTGGGCTTTCTTT
j_gene: TRBJ1-1; v_gene: TRBV3-1/TRBV3-2; abundance: .; d_gene: TRBD1; CDR3aa: CASSLKDRGKAFF; CDR3nt: TGTGCCAGCAGCCTGAAGGACAGGGGCAAGGCTTTCTTT
j_gene: TRBJ1-1; v_gene: TRBV3-1/TRBV3-2; abundance: .; d_gene: .; CDR3aa: CASNWEGVNTEAFF; CDR3nt: TGTGCCAGCAATTGGGAGGGGGTGAACACTGAAGCTTTCTTT
j_gene: TRBJ1-2; v_gene: TRBV7-9; abundance: .; d_gene: .; CDR3aa: CASSLVLYGYTF; CDR3nt: TGTGCCAGCAGCTTAGTCCTCTATGGCTACACCTTC
j_gene: TRBJ1-4; v_gene: TRBV29-1; abundance: .; d_gene: TRBD1; CDR3aa: CSVTGDEKLFF; CDR3nt: TGCAGCGTTACAGGGGATGAAAAACTGTTTTTT
j_gene: TRBJ2-7; v_gene: TRBV13; abundance: .; d_gene: TRBD2; CDR3aa: CASSRTGGYEQYF; CDR3nt: TGTGCCAGCAGTCGTACCGGGGGGTACGAGCAGTACTTC
j_gene: TRBJ1-2; v_gene: TRBV5-4; abundance: .; d_gene: TRBD1; CDR3aa: CASSPGTVIHYTF; CDR3nt: TGTGCCAGCAGCCCTGGGACAGTGATACACTACACCTTC
j_gene: TRBJ1-3; v_gene: TRBV19; abundance: .; d_gene: .; CDR3aa: CASSISQQIGNTIYF; CDR3nt: TGTGCCAGTAGTATCAGCCAACAGATCGGAAACACCATATATTTT
j_gene: TRBJ1-4; v_gene: TRBV19; abundance: .; d_gene: .; CDR3aa: CASRQSNEKLFF; CDR3nt: TGTGCCAGTCGCCAGTCCAATGAAAAACTGTTTTTT
j_gene: TRBJ2-1; v_gene: TRBV6-5; abundance: .; d_gene: TRBD2; CDR3aa: CASSPRLAGDVEQFF; CDR3nt: TGTGCCAGCAGCCCCAGACTAGCGGGAGATGTTGAGCAGTTCTTC
j_gene: TRBJ1-1; v_gene: TRBV15; abundance: few; d_gene: .; CDR3aa: CATSRWTVMNTEAFF; CDR3nt: TGTGCCACCAGCCGGTGGACAGTTATGAACACTGAAGCTTTCTTT
j_gene: TRBJ2-4; v_gene: TRBV28; abundance: .; d_gene: .; CDR3aa: CASSLTGVPKNIQYF; CDR3nt: TGTGCCAGCAGTTTAACGGGGGTTCCCAAAAACATTCAGTACTTC
j_gene: TRBJ2-3; v_gene: TRBV7-9; abundance: once; d_gene: .; CDR3aa: CASSASMLGGPSTDTQYF; CDR3nt: TGTGCCAGCAGCGCCAGCATGCTCGGGGGGCCTTCCACAGATACGCAGTATTTT
j_gene: TRBJ2-2; v_gene: TRBV4-3; abundance: .; d_gene: TRBD1; CDR3aa: CASSQGQGTGELFF; CDR3nt: TGCGCCAGCAGCCAGGGACAGGGGACCGGGGAGCTGTTTTTT
j_gene: TRBJ1-3; v_gene: TRBV18; abundance: .; d_gene: .; CDR3aa: CASSPRGQDTIYF; CDR3nt: TGTGCCAGCTCACCACGGGGCCAGGACACCATATATTTT
j_gene: TRBJ1-1; v_gene: TRBV5-1; abundance: .; d_gene: TRBD1; CDR3aa: CASNEGAGNTEAFF; CDR3nt: TGCGCCAGCAATGAGGGGGCGGGGAACACTGAAGCTTTCTTT
j_gene: TRBJ1-5; v_gene: TRBV6-5; abundance: .; d_gene: .; CDR3aa: CASSYSITTGHQPQHF; CDR3nt: TGTGCCAGCAGTTACTCGATTACTACAGGACATCAGCCCCAGCATTTT
j_gene: TRBJ1-1; v_gene: TRBV29-1; abundance: .; d_gene: .; CDR3aa: CSGGLGATEAFF; CDR3nt: TGCAGCGGGGGACTTGGGGCCACTGAAGCTTTCTTT
j_gene: TRBJ2-3; v_gene: TRBV9; abundance: .; d_gene: TRBD2; CDR3aa: CASSGLGGGVTDTQYF; CDR3nt: TGTGCCAGCAGCGGCCTGGGCGGGGGGGTCACAGATACGCAGTATTTT
j_gene: TRBJ1-6; v_gene: TRBV30; abundance: once; d_gene: TRBD1; CDR3aa: CASSRDSSPLHF; CDR3nt: TGTGCCTCCTCTAGGGACAGTTCACCCCTCCACTTT
j_gene: TRBJ1-1; v_gene: TRBV13; abundance: .; d_gene: TRBD1; CDR3aa: CASGPTGQGPEAFF; CDR3nt: TGTGCCAGCGGACCCACGGGACAGGGGCCTGAAGCTTTCTTT
j_gene: TRBJ2-7; v_gene: TRBV28; abundance: .; d_gene: .; CDR3aa: CASSHREQYF; CDR3nt: TGTGCCAGCAGTCACAGGGAGCAGTACTTC
j_gene: TRBJ1-1; v_gene: TRBV18; abundance: .; d_gene: .; CDR3aa: CASSPPGQPKTTEAFF; CDR3nt: TGTGCCAGCTCACCACCTGGGCAGCCGAAGACCACTGAAGCTTTCTTT
j_gene: TRBJ2-7; v_gene: TRBV30; abundance: few; d_gene: .; CDR3aa: CATGQRFFYEQYF; CDR3nt: TGTGCCACCGGACAGCGGTTTTTCTACGAGCAGTACTTC
j_gene: TRBJ2-5; v_gene: TRBV6-1; abundance: .; d_gene: TRBD2; CDR3aa: CASSDPRAGGLQETQYF; CDR3nt: TGTGCCAGCAGTGACCCACGGGCGGGGGGGCTCCAAGAGACCCAGTACTTC
j_gene: TRBJ1-2; v_gene: TRBV28; abundance: .; d_gene: .; CDR3aa: CASSWDTNYGYTF; CDR3nt: TGTGCCAGCAGTTGGGACACCAACTATGGCTACACCTTC
j_gene: TRBJ2-1; v_gene: TRBV5-1; abundance: .; d_gene: TRBD2; CDR3aa: CASSLWASGGYNEQFF; CDR3nt: TGCGCCAGCAGCTTGTGGGCTAGCGGGGGGTACAATGAGCAGTTCTTC
j_gene: TRBJ2-1; v_gene: TRBV11-2; abundance: .; d_gene: .; CDR3aa: CASSLDLAGNEQFF; CDR3nt: TGTGCCAGCAGCTTAGATCTGGCCGGGAACGAGCAGTTCTTC
j_gene: TRBJ2-1; v_gene: TRBV4-1; abundance: .; d_gene: .; CDR3aa: CASSLSSGDNEQFF; CDR3nt: TGCGCCAGCAGCCTCTCATCCGGAGACAATGAGCAGTTCTTC
j_gene: TRBJ2-1; v_gene: TRBV14; abundance: few; d_gene: .; CDR3aa: CASSEIPLPSGALNEQFF; CDR3nt: TGTGCCAGCAGCGAGATTCCCTTACCGTCAGGCGCCCTCAATGAGCAGTTCTTC
j_gene: TRBJ1-1; v_gene: TRBV10-2; abundance: .; d_gene: .; CDR3aa: CASSDSGGRTEAFF; CDR3nt: TGCGCCAGCAGTGATTCCGGGGGGAGGACTGAAGCTTTCTTT
j_gene: TRBJ1-3; v_gene: TRBV19; abundance: .; d_gene: TRBD1; CDR3aa: CASSSGTARNTIYF; CDR3nt: TGTGCCAGTAGTAGCGGGACAGCCCGAAACACCATATATTTT
j_gene: TRBJ1-2; v_gene: TRBV19; abundance: .; d_gene: .; CDR3aa: CASTTGVGGYTF; CDR3nt: TGTGCCAGTACCACCGGGGTAGGGGGCTACACCTTC
j_gene: TRBJ1-2; v_gene: TRBV29-1; abundance: many; d_gene: .; CDR3aa: CSVVFVLGEDGYTF; CDR3nt: TGCAGCGTTGTTTTTGTTTTGGGGGAGGATGGCTACACCTTC
j_gene: TRBJ2-2; v_gene: TRBV24-1; abundance: .; d_gene: TRBD2; CDR3aa: CATHAGRAGELFF; CDR3nt: TGTGCCACACATGCGGGGAGGGCCGGGGAGCTGTTTTTT
j_gene: TRBJ2-2; v_gene: TRBV24-1; abundance: once; d_gene: .; CDR3aa: CATSTGNTGELFF; CDR3nt: TGTGCCACCAGTACAGGGAACACCGGGGAGCTGTTTTTT
j_gene: TRBJ2-1; v_gene: TRBV2; abundance: few; d_gene: .; CDR3aa: CASSDLVDFYNEQFF; CDR3nt: TGTGCCAGCAGTGATTTAGTAGACTTCTACAATGAGCAGTTCTTC
j_gene: TRBJ2-5; v_gene: TRBV4-1; abundance: .; d_gene: TRBD1; CDR3aa: CASSPYGQGKEETQYF; CDR3nt: TGCGCCAGCAGCCCATACGGACAGGGAAAGGAAGAGACCCAGTACTTC
j_gene: TRBJ2-1; v_gene: TRBV11-3; abundance: .; d_gene: .; CDR3aa: CASSSGTLYNEQFF; CDR3nt: TGTGCCAGCAGCTCCGGGACTCTTTACAATGAGCAGTTCTTC
j_gene: TRBJ1-1; v_gene: TRBV19; abundance: .; d_gene: .; CDR3aa: CASKIPLGARGTEAFF; CDR3nt: TGTGCCAGTAAGATTCCATTGGGGGCGCGTGGCACTGAAGCTTTCTTT
j_gene: TRBJ2-5; v_gene: TRBV7-7; abundance: .; d_gene: TRBD1; CDR3aa: CASSRTGPSVETQYF; CDR3nt: TGTGCTAGCAGCCGGACAGGCCCGTCCGTCGAGACCCAGTACTTC
j_gene: TRBJ1-2; v_gene: TRBV9; abundance: .; d_gene: .; CDR3aa: CASSPHLSDWQEGYTF; CDR3nt: TGTGCCAGCAGCCCCCATCTATCGGACTGGCAGGAGGGCTACACCTTC